A single sample gave rise to the 8 T cell receptor beta chains below, sequenced in a study of CD4 T cells in relation to SARS-CoV-2 and coronaviruses. Before the COVID-19 pandemic, during about 2011-2019, CD4+ T cells were taken from unexposed donors. Isolation of CD4+ T cells took place after around eleven days in culture. Libraries were prepared by immunoSEQ multiplex PCR; TCRdb keeps only in-frame clonotypes and omits some of them. The sample consists of tens of thousands of clones, over 65% of them appearing once. These TCRs' antigens remain unknown. Input material: CD4+ T cells from PBMCs, cultured in vitro. These receptors were obtained from a human donor in good health.

CDR3 sequence reads: CASSLWSQFF. The CDR3 DNA sequence: TGTGCCAGCAGCCTGTGGTCTCAGTTCTTC. This chain links TRBV12-3 or TRBV12-4 with TRBJ2-1; D is ambiguous. Trimming cost V 6 bases and J 13 bases, with 10 bases left between them. This CDR3 region has 10 residues.

The chain combines TRBV7-2 with TRBJ1-1; the D is unclear. The V end was cut by 2 bases, the J end by 2 bases, with 9 bases between. Germline CDR1 and CDR2: SGHTA and FQGNSA. The CDR3 extends over 14 amino acids. The CDR3 here is CASSLNRQNTEAFF. In DNA form, the CDR3 reads TGTGCCAGCAGCTTAAACAGACAAAACACTGAAGCTTTCTTT.

The rearrangement joins TRBV7-9 to TRBJ2-7; D perhaps matches TRBD2 (6 bases). CDR3 length: 14 amino acids. Germline V CDR1 and CDR2: SEHNR, FQNEAQ (reference sequence). Trimming pared 4 bases from V and 3 bases from J, leaving 13 bases between. The CDR3 DNA reads TGTGCCAGCAGCTCCCGGGACTCTCACTACGAGCAGTACTTC. Protein sequence: CASSSRDSHYEQYF.

This clone was observed a handful of times. The chain couples TRBV6-2 or TRBV6-3 to TRBJ2-1; 8 nucleotides line up with TRBD2. The J segment lost 2 bases and the V segment lost 2 bases, leaving 2 bases of the junction unmatched. Germline CDR1 and CDR2: MNHEY and SVGEGT. The CDR3 contains 15 residues. Written as DNA, the CDR3 is TGTGCCAGCAGTTACGCCGGGGGGGCCTACAATGAGCAGTTCTTC. This gives the protein CASSYAGGAYNEQFF.

The gene calls are TRBV30 and TRBJ2-5; D uncertain. From germline, CDR1 is GTSNPN and CDR2 SVGIG (reference sequence). This CDR3 contains 14 residues. Trimming removed 5 bases at V and 0 bases at J, with 13 bases between. The CDR3 DNA reads as TGTGCCTGGGCCGGGTCGAGGTACCAAGAGACCCAGTACTTC. It codes for CAWAGSRYQETQYF.

The rearrangement joins TRBV6-5 to TRBJ1-1, with a possible D match to TRBD1 (6 bases). This CDR3 is 13 amino acids long. The germline V gene has CDR1 MNHEY and CDR2 SVGAGI. V lost 7 bases and J lost 2, with 11 bases in between. CDR3 sequence reads: CASTRGANTEAFF. CDR3 coding DNA: TGTGCCAGCACGCGGGGGGCAAACACTGAAGCTTTCTTT.

This rearrangement joins TRBV6-5 to TRBJ2-3; 11 nucleotides align to TRBD2. The CDR3 has 15 residues. Germline V CDR1 and CDR2: MNHEY, SVGAGI. Trimming at V came to 6 bases and at J to 4 bases, leaving 6 bases not matched to a gene. CDR3 region: CASSLTSGSPDTQYF. The CDR3 bases are TGTGCCAGCAGCCTTACTAGCGGGAGCCCAGATACGCAGTATTTT.

This sequence joins TRBV19 and TRBJ2-1; TRBD1 agrees at 8 bases. The CDR3 length is 12 residues. The V and J ends lost 4 bases and 8 bases, in that order; junction bases with no gene match: 1. CDR1 and CDR2 (germline): LNHDA, SQIVND (reference sequence). The DNA for the CDR3 is TGTGCCAGTAGTAGGGACAGGCATGAGCAGTTCTTC. Amino acids: CASSRDRHEQFF.